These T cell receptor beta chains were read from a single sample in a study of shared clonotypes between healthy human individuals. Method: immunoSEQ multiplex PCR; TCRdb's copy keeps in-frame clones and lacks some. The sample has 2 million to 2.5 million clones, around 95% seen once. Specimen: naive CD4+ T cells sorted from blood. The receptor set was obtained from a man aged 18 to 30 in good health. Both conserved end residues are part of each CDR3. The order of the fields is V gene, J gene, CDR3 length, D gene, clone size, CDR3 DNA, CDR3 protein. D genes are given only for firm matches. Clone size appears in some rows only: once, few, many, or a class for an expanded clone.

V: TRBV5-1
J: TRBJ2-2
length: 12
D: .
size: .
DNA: TGCGCCAGCAGCTTGTTGGACGGGGAGCTGTTTTTT
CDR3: CASSLLDGELFF

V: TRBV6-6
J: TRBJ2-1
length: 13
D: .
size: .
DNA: TGTGCCAGCAGCCCCCCGACTACGGGTGAGCAGTTCTTC
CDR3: CASSPPTTGEQFF

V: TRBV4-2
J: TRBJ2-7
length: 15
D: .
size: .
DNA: TGTGCCAGCAGCCACGCTATCGACAGCTCCTACGAGCAGTACTTC
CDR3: CASSHAIDSSYEQYF

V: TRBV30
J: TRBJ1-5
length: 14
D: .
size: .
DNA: TGTGCCTGGAGTGGAGGAGAGGGCAATCAGCCCCAGCATTTT
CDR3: CAWSGGEGNQPQHF

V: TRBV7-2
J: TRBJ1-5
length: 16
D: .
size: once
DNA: TGTGCCAGCAGCTTAGATGGACAGACGAGCAATCAGCCCCAGCATTTT
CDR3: CASSLDGQTSNQPQHF

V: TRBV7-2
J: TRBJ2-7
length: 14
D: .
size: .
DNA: TGTGCCAGCAGCTTAGCGGGGGGTCCCTACGAGCAGTACTTC
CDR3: CASSLAGGPYEQYF

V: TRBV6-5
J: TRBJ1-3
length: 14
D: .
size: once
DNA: TGTGCCAGCAGTACAGGGTTCTCTGGAAACACCATATATTTT
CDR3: CASSTGFSGNTIYF

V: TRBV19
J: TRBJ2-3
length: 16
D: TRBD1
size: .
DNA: TGTGCCAGTAGGGGACAGACGTCGCCAAAACCAGATACGCAGTATTTT
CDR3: CASRGQTSPKPDTQYF

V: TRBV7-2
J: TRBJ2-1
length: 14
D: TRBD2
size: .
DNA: TGTGCCAGCAGCTTAGTAGCGGGTTTGGGTGAGCAGTTCTTC
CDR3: CASSLVAGLGEQFF

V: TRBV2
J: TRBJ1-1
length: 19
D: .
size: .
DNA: TGTGCCAGCAGTGAGAGAGGTTCTTCTGACAGAATGCGGAACACTGAAGCTTTCTTT
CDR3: CASSERGSSDRMRNTEAFF

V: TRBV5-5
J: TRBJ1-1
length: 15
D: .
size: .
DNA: TGTGCCAGCAGCTGGGCCCAACAGGTGAACACTGAAGCTTTCTTT
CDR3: CASSWAQQVNTEAFF

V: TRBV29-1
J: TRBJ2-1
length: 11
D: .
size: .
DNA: TGCAGCGTTGAGTCAGGGGATGAGCAGTTCTTC
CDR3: CSVESGDEQFF

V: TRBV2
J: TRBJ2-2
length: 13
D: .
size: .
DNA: TGTGCCAGCAGTGAAACCGGTCTCGGGGAGCTGTTTTTT
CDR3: CASSETGLGELFF

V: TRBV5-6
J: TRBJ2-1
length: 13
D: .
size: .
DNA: TGTGCCAGCAGCTTGCGGGACCCCACTAGGCAGTTCTTC
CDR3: CASSLRDPTRQFF

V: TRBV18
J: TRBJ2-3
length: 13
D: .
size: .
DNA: TGTGCCAGCTCACCAAACGCCCAAGATACGCAGTATTTT
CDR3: CASSPNAQDTQYF

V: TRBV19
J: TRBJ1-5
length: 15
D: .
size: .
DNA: TGTGCCAGTAGACCGGACAGAAATAGCAATCAGCCCCAGCATTTT
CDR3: CASRPDRNSNQPQHF

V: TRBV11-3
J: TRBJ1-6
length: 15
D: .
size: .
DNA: TGTGCCAGCAGCTTAGAGGGCCCAAATAATTCACCCCTCCACTTT
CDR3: CASSLEGPNNSPLHF

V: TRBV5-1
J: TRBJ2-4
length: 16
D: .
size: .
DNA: TGCGCCAGCAGCCCCGGTCCCAAACTAGCCAAAAACATTCAGTACTTC
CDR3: CASSPGPKLAKNIQYF